The 5 T cell receptor beta chains reported below all come from one sample, sequenced in a study of beta chain features in type 1 diabetes. Expressed TCRB transcripts were sequenced, since all the RNA that had been isolated was reverse transcribed. TCRdb keeps only in-frame clones here, not all; method: immunoSEQ multiplex PCR. The sample includes a few hundred thousand clones, around a quarter of them seen just once. Sequencing was carried out using central memory CD4+ T cells from blood. These receptors came from a man under 40 in good health.

CDR3 protein: CASSQFGMGEQYF. As DNA, the CDR3 is TGCGCCAGCAGCCAATTTGGGATGGGCGAGCAGTACTTC. This chain joins TRBV4-1 and TRBJ2-7; D call uncertain. Germline V gene lookup returns CDR1 MGHRA and CDR2 YSYEKL. The CDR3 consists of 13 residues. V was pared by 2 bases and J by 6 bases, with 11 bases between.

V usage is TRBV7-2 and J usage is TRBJ2-7; TRBD1 agrees at 7 bases. V lost 1 base and J lost 3; bases outside the gene matches: 6. The CDR3 length is 15 residues. Germline assignment: CDR1 SGHTA and CDR2 FQGNSA. The CDR3 region has the DNA TGTGCCAGCAGCTTAGATGACAGGGCCAGCTACGAGCAGTACTTC. This encodes CASSLDDRASYEQYF.

This clone was found a few times. The V call is TRBV7-2, the J call TRBJ2-1, with a weak D call TRBD2 (5 bases). The CDR3 length is 13 residues. V shed 0 bases and J shed 5 bases, with 5 bases lying between them. Per the germline V gene, CDR1 is SGHTA and CDR2 is FQGNSA. This CDR3 reads CASSLARDNEQFF. DNA of the CDR3: TGTGCCAGCAGCTTAGCGCGGGACAATGAGCAGTTCTTC.

This clone occurred a few times. This chain links TRBV5-4 with TRBJ2-5; the D is unclear. The V gene lost 0 bases and the J gene lost 7 bases, with 10 bases spanning the gap. This CDR3 spans 13 amino acids. Looked up from germline, CDR1 is SGHNT and CDR2 is YYREEE (reference sequence). The chain's CDR3 is CASSLDPKGTQYF. CDR3 DNA: TGTGCCAGCAGCTTGGACCCAAAAGGGACCCAGTACTTC.

The V and J genes are TRBV25-1 and TRBJ2-5, with 8 bases identical to TRBD2. The CDR3 sequence is 18 residues long. Germline V gene sequence: CDR1 MGHDK, CDR2 SYGVNS. Trimming at V came to 6 bases and at J to 4 bases, leaving 19 bases not matched to a gene. In DNA form, the CDR3 reads TGTGCCAGCAGACCGATCCTAGGAGCGGGAGTCTTCGGAGAGACCCAGTACTTC. It specifies CASRPILGAGVFGETQYF.